One sample yielded the 6 T cell receptor beta chains listed below, sequenced in a study of vaccination effects on CD4 cells after COVID-19. Sequencing was performed with immunoSEQ multiplex PCR; in TCRdb, only in-frame clones are kept and a portion is missing. This sample carries tens of thousands of clones, about three quarters of them seen once, and the ten largest clones take 12%. Prior to sequencing, the ViraFEST assay stimulated PBMC with viral peptide pools, which expanded the antigen-specific CD4+ T cells. Culturing for around 10 days preceded CD4+ T cell isolation. Which antigens these TCRs recognize remains unknown. Sequencing used CD4+ T cells from PBMCs cultured with HCoV-229E spike peptides, obtained before COVID-19 vaccination. Source of these receptors: a human donor who received a COVID-19 vaccine.

This chain connects TRBV4-1 to TRBJ1-6; D is unresolved. Germline CDR1 MGHRA, CDR2 YSYEKL. Between the trimmed V and J ends, which lost 0 bases and 8 bases, there was a span of 5 bases. The CDR3 runs 13 residues. The CDR3 here is CASSQDDDSPLHF. CDR3 nucleotides: TGCGCCAGCAGCCAAGATGACGATTCACCCCTCCACTTT.

The rearrangement uses TRBV6-5 and TRBJ2-7; no clear D gene. V was trimmed by 6 bases and J by 0 bases, leaving 6 bases between them. The length of the CDR3 is 12 residues. Per germline, CDR1 MNHEY and CDR2 SVGAGI. The CDR3 loop reads CASRSYSYEQYF. The DNA for the CDR3 is TGTGCCAGCAGGTCTTACTCCTACGAGCAGTACTTC.

The chain combines TRBV5-1 with TRBJ1-2; 10 bases are a match to TRBD1. V lost 0 bases and J lost 4; bases outside the gene matches: 6. This CDR3 comprises 16 residues. Germline V gene data show CDR1 as SGHRS and CDR2 as YFSETQ. CDR3 region: CASSLEGGTGAYGYTF. The CDR3 DNA reads as TGCGCCAGCAGCTTGGAGGGCGGGACAGGGGCCTATGGCTACACCTTC.

This clone was seen a few times. The CDR3 DNA is TGTGCCATCAGTATCGGACAGGAGAATCAGCCCCAGCATTTT. Its protein is CAISIGQENQPQHF. V gene TRBV10-3 combines with J gene TRBJ1-5, with 7 positions matching TRBD1. V was pared by 5 bases and J by 4 bases, with 5 bases of the junction left unmatched. Per germline, CDR1 ENHRY and CDR2 SYGVKD. The length of the CDR3 is 14 residues.

The chain combines TRBV19 with TRBJ1-2; possible D gene TRBD1, 5 bases. V was pared by 3 bases and J by 1 base, with 9 bases between. This CDR3 has 14 residues. The germline gives CDR1 LNHDA, CDR2 SQIVND (reference sequence). Here the CDR3 reads CASSIRGDNYGYTF. CDR3 DNA sequence: TGTGCCAGTAGTATCCGGGGCGATAACTATGGCTACACCTTC.

The chain is built from TRBV18 and TRBJ2-1; possibly TRBD1 for D (6 bases). Trimming shortened V by 3 bases and J by 2 bases, and 14 bases separated the two germline ends. Per germline, CDR1 KGHSH and CDR2 LQKENI. CDR3 length equals 16 residues. For the CDR3, the DNA is TGTGCCAGCTCACCTGGAGTCCAGGGGACCTACAATGAGCAGTTCTTC. Translating it yields CASSPGVQGTYNEQFF.